This T cell receptor beta chain was observed in a study of blood T cells in healthy people across ages. Study overall: Template switching captured about one barcoded beta molecule per two T cells.

Notes on this clonotype: The antigen remains undetermined.

Per sample, extraction of total RNA gave at least 5.5 micrograms in every case. Findings and limits, study-wide: A greater number of naive CD4+ cells and higher diversity distinguished long-lived donors from aged donors.

Germline V CDR1 and CDR2: DFQATT, SNEGSKA (reference sequence). J lost 3 bases, V lost 0 bases, and 12 bases had no gene match. This CDR3 spans 19 amino acids. It was with a sample-barcoded 5' primer and a J-beta primer mix that a second PCR of about 7 to 12 cycles was run. TCRdb processed the 5' RACE reads anew with MiXCR; each CDR3 protein has one entry. Of about a million distinct CDR3 sequences listed, 48% were seen once; the top ten hold roughly 13%. The material sequenced was blood. The sequence derives from a man younger than 45 in good health. The chain joins TRBV20-1 to TRBJ2-6; 9 nucleotides line up with TRBD1. The CDR3 DNA is TGCAGTGCTAGAGATCAGGAATACAGGGGGCTAGATGGGGCCAACGTCCTGACTTTC. Protein: CSARDQEYRGLDGANVLTF.